This T cell receptor (beta chain) is from a study of blood T cell repertoires in COVID-19 (dated by TCRdb to the early 2020s). The study in broad terms: The collaborator samples originated in the United States, Italy and Spain and spanned the acute and convalescent phases of COVID-19. The prospective study material was composed of cDNA or gDNA derived from T cells, B-cell-depleted T cells, or PBMCs. The dataset comprised deeply sampled blood TCRbeta repertoires from subjects exposed to, actively infected with, or recovered from COVID-19. A freely available public database, intended as a resource for researchers studying the immune response to SARS-CoV-2, is where the repertoires were released. Samples were obtained from the ongoing ImmuneRACE study (first 160 participants) and from roughly 1,300 subjects provided by 6 global collaborators. Nearly every sample came with metadata listing a de-identified subject ID, COVID-19 status, age in years and sex. HLA class I and class II types, where available, came from metadata supplied by the sample provider rather than from assay-based typing. The paper's findings and limits, for the study overall: Clinical and demographic metadata were provided uncurated, with the amount varying by source and participant.

V loses 3 bases, J loses 9 bases, and the germline ends lie 18 bases apart. CDR1 and CDR2 (SGHTA, FQGNSA) derive from the germline V gene. The CDR3 has 16 amino acids, counting the end cysteine and phenylalanine. Of all the DNA, just the CDR3 is kept, 48 bases in frame from base 1. Worth noting for this clone: Its antigen is not yet known. No qualities accompany the bases; no much larger clone lies one base away.

TCRbeta CDR3 regions were amplified from genomic DNA using the immunoSEQ Assay, a bias-controlled multiplex PCR. Turning to the authors' computational methods: The number of nucleated cells in each sample was estimated by amplification of reference gene primers within the assay. Sequence reads were collapsed and filtered to measure the absolute abundance of every unique TCRbeta CDR3 rearrangement. Productive Simpson clonality was computed per sample as the square root of Simpson's diversity index over productive rearrangements. TCRdb obtained this table from immuneACCESS and retained in-frame rearrangements with V and J assigned. These tables miss some clones; where compared with another copy, unresolved V genes account for less than half of the shortfall, and the remainder is unexplained. Clone size and the V and J calls come from that table; the DNA yielded D and trimming. This sample gives over 200,000 clones in total; 70% to 90% of them show up just once. Clones ranked in the top ten supply roughly 10% of the sample.

Participants in the prospective study were enrolled through a virtual design, were aged about 18 to 90 years, and lived in fewer than 30 United States geographic areas. To assign participants to cohorts, the prospective study relied on clinical history that participants themselves reported in a screening survey and a study questionnaire. ImmuneRACE Cohort 3 recovered participants were defined by two consecutive negative NP/OP PCR tests, healthcare professional clearance, or symptom resolution. In the prospective study, mobile phlebotomists collected whole blood, serum and a nasopharyngeal or oropharyngeal swab from each participant. Participants in the prospective study had the option to provide additional blood draws and questionnaires over a roughly two-month period. Before DNA extraction, blood samples from the prospective study were shipped at room temperature or frozen.

The TCR sequence derives from a young man who had recovered from COVID-19. The specimen was PBMCs or T cells enriched from blood (not recorded which). The chain employs TRBV7-2 and TRBJ1-6, with TRBD1 perhaps the D gene, on 5 matching bases. The sequence in DNA is TGTGCCAGCAGCTTCCTCCAGGGAACACTCAGTTCACCCCTCCACTTT. Its translation is CASSFLQGTLSSPLHF. When the CDR3 is completed using the reference TRBV7-2 and TRBJ1-6 genes on either side, the full variable domain is GAGVSQSPSNKVTEKGKDVELRCDPISGHTALYWYRQSLGQGLEFLIYFQGNSAPDKSGLPSDRFSAERTGGSVSTLTIQRTQQEDSAVYLCASSFLQGTLSSPLHFGNGTRLTVT.